This is a list of T cell receptor beta chains from one sample in a study of blood T cell repertoires in COVID-19. Libraries were prepared by immunoSEQ multiplex PCR; TCRdb keeps only in-frame clonotypes and omits some of them. The data show some 100,000 clones, approximately 89% seen once. Material: peripheral blood. The origin of the receptors is a man aged 55 to 69 with acute or convalescent COVID-19. Both conserved end residues are part of each CDR3. The D gene is left open where the match is weak. Rows may omit the clone size; those that give it use once, few, many or a size class.

abundance	v_gene	d_gene	j_gene	CDR3aa
NA	TRBV11-3	TRBD1	TRBJ2-6	CASSLECRGSAGANVLTF
NA	TRBV9	NA	TRBJ1-5	CASSVEQGDQPQHF
NA	TRBV5-1	TRBD2	TRBJ2-2	CASSRVAGVADTGELFF
NA	TRBV4-2	NA	TRBJ1-5	CASSLVRDQPQHF
few	TRBV6-1	TRBD1	TRBJ1-2	CASSEAQDRVYGYTF
NA	TRBV11-2	TRBD1	TRBJ2-3	CASSSGQASTDTQYF
NA	TRBV14	TRBD1	TRBJ1-2	CASSPRPGQGYSGYTF
NA	TRBV4-1	NA	TRBJ2-1	CASSQADYYNEQFF
NA	TRBV19	TRBD2	TRBJ2-1	CASSVDGVGGRAESSYNEQFF
NA	TRBV7-8	NA	TRBJ2-6	CASSFPAGANVLTF
few	TRBV25-1	TRBD1	TRBJ1-1	CASSDLRQGENTEAFF
NA	TRBV5-6	NA	TRBJ2-5	CASSLQRAGGETQYF
NA	TRBV28	NA	TRBJ2-1	CASSFGGQYNEQFF
few	TRBV30	NA	TRBJ2-1	CAWIAYTGQFF
NA	TRBV5-4	TRBD1	TRBJ1-2	CASSLLPGQGAYGYTF
NA	TRBV19	TRBD1	TRBJ1-2	CASTLQGAWYGYTF
NA	TRBV6-5	TRBD2	TRBJ2-7	CASSPTSGISYEQYF
NA	TRBV4-2	TRBD2	TRBJ2-1	CASSQTQVTERGNNEQFF
NA	TRBV6-5	TRBD2	TRBJ2-3	CASSSSGLADTDTQYF
NA	TRBV28	TRBD1	TRBJ2-5	CASSSTGEETQYF
NA	TRBV5-4	TRBD1	TRBJ2-5	CASSRKDRDETQYF
NA	TRBV10-3	TRBD2	TRBJ2-1	CAISESGTRANEQFF
NA	TRBV19	NA	TRBJ2-5	CASSTDRQETQYF
NA	TRBV15	NA	TRBJ2-2	CATSRESLPSGELFF
few	TRBV9	NA	TRBJ1-6	CASSVRGENSPLHF
NA	TRBV28	TRBD1	TRBJ1-4	CASSYTGEGEKLFF
NA	TRBV6-1	NA	TRBJ2-5	CASSEAIGGPYQETQYF
NA	TRBV14	TRBD1	TRBJ2-2	CASSLGTGLNTGELFF
NA	TRBV19	NA	TRBJ1-1	CASSRTLRNTEAFF
NA	TRBV7-2	NA	TRBJ1-1	CASSFQGNLNTEAFF
NA	TRBV18	NA	TRBJ1-2	CASSLSGESYGYTF
NA	TRBV6-6	NA	TRBJ2-7	CASSRSGPRDYNSYEQYF
NA	TRBV11-2	NA	TRBJ2-1	CASSLDGTYNEQFF
once	TRBV11-2	TRBD2	TRBJ2-2	CASSLGWRGTRGTGELFF
NA	TRBV6-6	TRBD1	TRBJ1-2	CASSQEGAAFRCTF
NA	TRBV11-3	NA	TRBJ2-5	CASSSLTGAQETQYF
NA	TRBV5-4	TRBD1	TRBJ2-7	CASSLSDRGDYEQYF
NA	TRBV5-5	TRBD1	TRBJ1-2	CASSPGGNYGYTF
NA	TRBV5-4	NA	TRBJ1-1	CASSLRGTEAFF
NA	TRBV11-3	TRBD1	TRBJ2-5	CASSPGQGTEETQYF
NA	TRBV7-2	NA	TRBJ2-1	CASSLVDSGGEQFF
NA	TRBV5-1	NA	TRBJ1-2	CASSQQGTYGYTF
once	TRBV18	NA	TRBJ2-3	CASSPRLQSTDTQYF
NA	TRBV5-1	TRBD2	TRBJ2-1	CASSKLAGASNEQFF
NA	TRBV20-1	NA	TRBJ1-2	CSARVPVGYTF
NA	TRBV19	TRBD1	TRBJ1-5	CASTRQGHGNQPQHF
NA	TRBV29-1	NA	TRBJ1-2	CSVSRGGYGYTF
NA	TRBV19	NA	TRBJ1-6	CASSTRVSALHF